Sequencing of this TCR beta chain was carried out in a study of cytomegalovirus exposure and HLA in healthy donors. The CDR3 covers 12 residues. The germline V gene has CDR1 SGHDN and CDR2 FVKESK. V lost 4 bases, J lost 7 bases, and 10 bases lay in between. Primers: 60 Vbeta forward and 13 Jbeta reverse. The data were produced by immunoSEQ multiplex PCR, yet TCRdb's version contains in-frame clones alone and is incomplete. The sample carries about 120,000 clones, around 70% recorded once. This clonotype originated in a middle-aged woman in good health and CMV-seronegative. The rearrangement joins TRBV14 to TRBJ1-2; possible D gene TRBD1, 5 bases. Sequencing was done on a sample of PBMCs. The CDR3 DNA sequence: TGTGCCAGCAGCCTCCGGGGGGGTGGCTACACCTTC. It specifies CASSLRGGGYTF.